These 26 T cell receptor beta chains were all obtained from the same sample, sequenced in a study of blood T cell repertoires in COVID-19. Produced via immunoSEQ multiplex PCR; TCRdb's table is partial and in-frame only. The sample yields some 70,000 clones, approximately 83% seen once. The sample was peripheral blood. These receptors were collected from a woman aged 60 to 75 with acute or convalescent COVID-19.

This chain uses TRBV5-1 with TRBJ1-4; TRBD1 matches 8 bases. Germline V CDR1 and CDR2: SGHRS, YFSETQ. CDR3 length: 15 amino acids. V was pared by 0 bases and J by 8 bases, with 6 bases of the junction left unmatched. CDR3 sequence reads: CASSLGGQGGEKLFF. In nucleotides, the CDR3 is TGCGCCAGCAGCTTGGGTGGACAGGGAGGGGAAAAACTGTTTTTT.

The chain recombines TRBV5-6 with TRBJ2-3, with a weak D call TRBD1 (6 bases). V was shortened by 4 bases and J by 5 bases, with 11 bases between the two germline ends. CDR1 is SGHDT, CDR2 YYEEEE, per germline. The CDR3 covers 13 residues. The CDR3 DNA reads as TGTGCCAGCAGCGGAACAGGGAGAGATACGCAGTATTTT. Its protein is CASSGTGRDTQYF.

The rearrangement joins TRBV25-1 to TRBJ1-2; 12 nucleotides align to TRBD1. Per the germline V gene, CDR1 is MGHDK and CDR2 is SYGVNS. The V gene end was trimmed by 3 bases and the J gene end by 4 bases; junction bases not matched to a gene: 6. The length of the CDR3 is 16 residues. CDR3 amino acids: CASSEGTGGAGYGYTF. The CDR3 nucleotides read TGTGCCAGCAGTGAGGGGACAGGGGGCGCGGGCTATGGCTACACCTTC.

The chain couples TRBV9 to TRBJ1-1; a weak D match, TRBD1 (5 bases). The CDR3 runs to 22 residues. From germline, CDR1 is SGDLS and CDR2 YYNGEE. V gave up 0 bases and J gave up 3 bases, with 33 bases separating them. This chain's CDR3 is CASSVDVQGPHWGVGGDTEAFF. CDR3 sequence (DNA): TGTGCCAGCAGCGTAGACGTCCAGGGCCCACACTGGGGGGTTGGCGGGGACACTGAAGCTTTCTTT.

V is TRBV24-1 and J is TRBJ2-1; 9 bases align to TRBD1. Germline CDR1 is KGHDR and CDR2 is SFDVKD. Germline trimming cut 0 bases from V and 9 bases from J; bases unmatched to any gene: 8. The CDR3 totals 16 residues. The CDR3 region has the DNA TGTGCCACCAGTGATTTGCTGGGACAGGGCATAGGTGAGCAGTTCTTC. It specifies CATSDLLGQGIGEQFF.

The chain couples TRBV9 to TRBJ2-1, with 11 positions matching TRBD2. Germline V gene sequence: CDR1 SGDLS, CDR2 YYNGEE. Unmatched junction bases numbered 7, after V lost 0 bases and J lost 8 bases. This CDR3 contains 16 residues. CDR3 residues: CASSVVGSGGAHEQFF. The DNA for the CDR3 is TGTGCCAGCAGCGTAGTTGGTAGCGGGGGGGCCCATGAGCAGTTCTTC.

V is TRBV7-2 and J is TRBJ1-3; TRBD1 agrees at 7 bases. The CDR3 contains 15 residues. V trimming: 0 bases; J trimming: 5 bases; junction bases outside the gene matches: 4. CDR1 is SGHTA, CDR2 FQGNSA, per germline. The CDR3 region has the DNA TGTGCCAGCAGCTTAGCCAGGGGGAATAGAAACACCATATATTTT. Protein: CASSLARGNRNTIYF.

In this sample, this clone turned up a few times. This rearrangement joins TRBV10-3 to TRBJ1-2, with 11 nucleotides matching TRBD1. The CDR3 sequence is 16 residues long. The germline CDR1 and CDR2 sequences are ENHRY and SYGVKD. With 3 bases clipped from V and 3 bases from J, the junction kept 6 bases outside the gene matches. The CDR3: CAISEKRTGGDYGYTF. The CDR3 nucleotides read TGTGCCATCAGTGAAAAGAGGACAGGGGGCGACTATGGCTACACCTTC.

The chain combines TRBV5-4 with TRBJ1-2, with 8 bases matching TRBD1. The CDR3 spans 14 residues. Germline CDR1 is SGHNT and CDR2 is YYREEE (reference sequence). Trimming at V came to 4 bases and at J to 4 bases, leaving 6 bases not matched to a gene. The CDR3, as DNA: TGTGCCAGCAGCCCACCGGGACAGGCCTATGGCTACACCTTC. Translating gives CASSPPGQAYGYTF. The whole variable domain, filled in from reference TRBV5-4 and TRBJ1-2, reads ETGVTQSPTHLIKTRGQQVTLRCSSQSGHNTVSWYQQALGQGPQFIFQYYREEENGRGNFPPRFSGLQFPNYSSELNVNALELDDSALYLCASSPPGQAYGYTFGSGTRLTVV.

J is TRBJ2-1 and V is TRBV6-5; 10 nucleotides line up with TRBD1. CDR3 length equals 15 residues. Germline trimming cut 5 bases from V and 7 bases from J; bases unmatched to any gene: 8. Germline loops: CDR1 MNHEY, CDR2 SVGAGI. The CDR3 nucleotides read TGTGCCAGCAGTCACCGACAGGGGGCACGGAATGAGCAGTTCTTC. Translated, it gives CASSHRQGARNEQFF.

The chain combines TRBV19 with TRBJ2-6; a possible D gene is TRBD2 (7 bases). Germline-derived CDR1 and CDR2 are LNHDA and SQIVND (reference sequence). Trimming took 8 bases from V and 0 from J, leaving 11 bases between them. The CDR3 extends over 15 amino acids. The CDR3 spells CASWAGASGANVLTF. The CDR3 nucleotides read TGTGCCAGTTGGGCGGGGGCCTCTGGGGCCAACGTCCTGACTTTC.

The chain recombines TRBV7-9 with TRBJ2-1; TRBD1 is a possible D gene (6 bases). The CDR3 contains 13 residues. The V and J ends lost 5 bases and 6 bases respectively, with 11 bases between them. Per germline, CDR1 SEHNR and CDR2 FQNEAQ (reference sequence). The CDR3 DNA is TGTGCCAGCAGCCCAGGGACAACCAATGAGCAGTTCTTC. This codes for CASSPGTTNEQFF.

The rearrangement joins TRBV30 to TRBJ2-7, with 7 bases aligning to TRBD2. The V gene end was trimmed by 5 bases and the J gene end by 3 bases; junction bases not matched to a gene: 7. Germline V gene sequence: CDR1 GTSNPN, CDR2 SVGIG (reference sequence). This CDR3 region has 13 residues. DNA of the CDR3: TGTGCCTGGGAACCCACGGGGGGCTACGAGCAGTACTTC. This translates into CAWEPTGGYEQYF.

This clone came up once. CDR3 nucleotides: TGTGCCAGCAGTTACGGCCGTAATCAGCCCCAGCATTTT. Its translation: CASSYGRNQPQHF. The chain recombines TRBV6-5 with TRBJ1-5; unclear D gene. CDR1 is MNHEY and CDR2 is SVGAGI in the germline V gene. CDR3 size: 13 residues. V lost 2 bases to trimming and J lost 4 bases, with 6 bases between them.

V and J are TRBV5-1 and TRBJ2-1, with 9 bases lining up with TRBD1. Germline values: CDR1 SGHRS, CDR2 YFSETQ. Unmatched junction bases numbered 1, after V lost 4 bases and J lost 8 bases. This CDR3 is built from 12 residues. The CDR3 spells CASSRQGDEQFF. CDR3 DNA sequence: TGCGCCAGCAGCCGACAGGGGGATGAGCAGTTCTTC. Drawing the rest from reference TRBV5-1 and TRBJ2-1, the complete variable domain is KAGVTQTPRYLIKTRGQQVTLSCSPISGHRSVSWYQQTPGQGLQFLFEYFSETQRNKGNFPGRFSGRQFSNSRSEMNVSTLELGDSALYLCASSRQGDEQFFGPGTRLTVL.

The chain is built from TRBV3-1 (or the pseudogene TRBV3-2) and TRBJ1-4, with TRBD1 identical over 7 bases. CDR3 length: 15 residues. Germline CDR1 is LGHDT and CDR2 is YNNKEL (reference sequence). V lost 4 bases, J lost 8 bases, and 10 bases stayed unmatched. As DNA, the CDR3 is TGTGCCAGCAGCCCAACAGGGGAAAAGAGCGAAAAACTGTTTTTT. Translating it yields CASSPTGEKSEKLFF.

This clone occurred a few times. The V gene is TRBV6-5, the J gene TRBJ1-1; D is unclear. This CDR3 is built from 13 residues. Per germline, CDR1 MNHEY and CDR2 SVGAGI. With 7 bases removed from V and 7 bases from J, the gap between germline ends came to 16 bases. The CDR3 DNA reads TGTGCCAGCACCGAACGATGGGCGAGTGAAGCTTTCTTT. Translation gives CASTERWASEAFF.

This clone was seen a single time. J is TRBJ2-2 and V is TRBV5-4; 8 bases match TRBD1. Germline CDR1 is SGHNT and CDR2 is YYREEE (reference sequence). V lost 1 base, J lost 5 bases, and 4 bases stayed unmatched. This CDR3 region has 15 residues. CDR3 sequence (DNA): TGTGCCAGCAGCTTGCAGGGGGCTGAGACCGGGGAGCTGTTTTTT. Amino acid sequence: CASSLQGAETGELFF.

This chain uses TRBV6-5 with TRBJ1-4; 8 bases match TRBD1. This CDR3 is built from 15 residues. The trim removed 5 bases at V and 7 bases at J, leaving 9 bases unmatched. The V gene's germline CDR1 is MNHEY and CDR2 SVGAGI. CDR3 DNA sequence: TGTGCCAGCAGTAGACAGGGGCCGGCGTCTGAAAAACTGTTTTTT. It codes for CASSRQGPASEKLFF.

The gene calls are TRBV2 and TRBJ2-4, with 9 bases aligning to TRBD2. In germline, CDR1 is SNHLY, CDR2 FYNNEI. This CDR3 region has 17 residues. V gave up 7 bases and J gave up 0 bases; unmatched junction bases: 10. As DNA, the CDR3 is TGTGCCAGCACGCCTAAGCGGGGGGCCCGAGCCAAAAACATTCAGTACTTC. As protein: CASTPKRGARAKNIQYF.

The rearrangement uses TRBV7-9 and TRBJ2-4, with D tentatively TRBD1 (6 bases). This CDR3 spans 14 amino acids. V was clipped by 0 bases and J by 7 bases, with 10 bases between them. Germline-derived CDR1 and CDR2 are SEHNR and FQNEAQ (reference sequence). In DNA, the CDR3 is TGTGCCAGCAGCTTAGCGGGGGCAGTGAACATTCAGTACTTC. Its protein is CASSLAGAVNIQYF.

This sequence joins TRBV6-2 or TRBV6-3 and TRBJ1-2, with 7 nucleotides matching TRBD1. This CDR3 has 16 residues. Germline trimming cut 4 bases from V and 8 bases from J; bases unmatched to any gene: 16. The germline V gene encodes CDR1 MNHEY and CDR2 SVGEGT. As DNA, the CDR3 is TGTGCCAGCAGTTCCTTCATGCCGGGACAGCGTCGCGGCTACACCTTC. Translated, it gives CASSSFMPGQRRGYTF.

The chain combines TRBV9 with TRBJ2-2, with TRBD1 matching 12 bases. The V gene end was trimmed by 3 bases and the J gene end by 7 bases; junction bases not matched to a gene: 16. Germline loops: CDR1 SGDLS, CDR2 YYNGEE. The CDR3 covers 19 residues. In nucleotides, the CDR3 is TGTGCCAGCAGCGCTCTGTTATCCGGGACAGGGGGCCTCGTCGGGGAGCTGTTTTTT. Translated, it gives CASSALLSGTGGLVGELFF.

The CDR3 nucleotides read TGCGCCAGCAGCTCAAATACAGGGAAGGACACTGAAGCTTTCTTT. Translated, it gives CASSSNTGKDTEAFF. J is TRBJ1-1 and V is TRBV5-1; D possibly corresponds to TRBD1 (6 bases). Germline values: CDR1 SGHRS, CDR2 YFSETQ. Trimming left V 3 bases short and J 3 bases short, with 15 bases between. The CDR3 extends over 15 amino acids.

The chain employs TRBV2 and TRBJ1-4; no reliable D call. The CDR3 extends over 13 amino acids. CDR1 and CDR2 (germline): SNHLY, FYNNEI. V lost 4 bases and J lost 9, with 12 bases in between. The CDR3 DNA is TGTGCCAGCAGTGGGCAGAAAGATCAAAAACTGTTTTTT. This codes for CASSGQKDQKLFF.

The rearrangement uses TRBV5-1 and TRBJ1-1, with TRBD1 as a possible D gene (5 bases). Germline values: CDR1 SGHRS, CDR2 YFSETQ. V was trimmed by 7 bases and J by 3 bases, leaving 16 bases between them. The CDR3 spans 14 residues. The CDR3 DNA follows: TGCGCCAGCCGGGGGGTTGGCGGGGACACTGAAGCTTTCTTT. Protein: CASRGVGGDTEAFF.